Listed below are T cell receptor beta chains from one sample, sequenced in a study of T cell responses to AZD1222 COVID-19 vaccine. Using immunoSEQ multiplex PCR, the repertoire was profiled, and TCRdb retains in-frame clones only, with some absent. The sample lists more than 95,000 clones, roughly 90% occurring once. Sequencing was performed on peripheral blood, taken on day 0 of AZD1222 vaccination. These TCRs come from an adult in good health. The conserved cysteine and the conserved F or W are not part of the CDR3 here.

ASSLTGGSGQPQH	TRBV7-3	TRBJ1-5
AWSVASGYEQY	TRBV30	TRBJ2-7
ASKMGTDYEQY	TRBV5-1	TRBJ2-7
ATAGGNNEQF	TRBV10-3	TRBJ2-1
ASSITGDNTEAF	TRBV19	TRBJ1-1
ASSAAVSSYNSPLH	TRBV5-8	TRBJ1-6
ASSLSGGEQY	TRBV27	TRBJ2-7
ASSSTGGLGGGYT	TRBV27	TRBJ1-2
ASSYSYRNEQY	TRBV6-5	TRBJ2-7
ASSASGTPTYEQY	TRBV9	TRBJ2-7
ASSPRRTSGRIRPHEQY	TRBV21-1	TRBJ2-7
ATSDLQGLTDTQY	TRBV24-1	TRBJ2-3
ASSLPNTGELF	TRBV27	TRBJ2-2
ASTPSRTAQRQPQH	TRBV19	TRBJ1-5
ASSLGLVNEQF	TRBV7-3	TRBJ2-1
ASSLRQGETEAF	TRBV6-5	TRBJ1-1
ASSYTSGHTDTQY	TRBV7-9	TRBJ2-3
ASSVLAGGLTTDTQY	TRBV11-3	TRBJ2-3
ASRQDRGQWGDTQY	TRBV4-3	TRBJ2-3
ASSQVGGQGSGYT	TRBV3-1/TRBV3-2	TRBJ1-2
ASGLRGATGELF	TRBV5-1	TRBJ2-2
ASSVVGLDTDTQY	TRBV9	TRBJ2-3
ASSLYRGGSNIQY	TRBV7-9	TRBJ2-4
ASLGIGNTGELF	TRBV28	TRBJ2-2
ASSTTVQETQY	TRBV27	TRBJ2-5
ASSLSEDTEAF	TRBV27	TRBJ1-1
ASSARDRLTGELF	TRBV9	TRBJ2-2
ASSIATSPLH	TRBV19	TRBJ1-6
ASSEYEGPAEAF	TRBV10-1	TRBJ1-1
ASSLALRDGTQY	TRBV11-3	TRBJ2-5
ASPLVGYSGANVLT	TRBV7-9	TRBJ2-6
ASSPGTDTIY	TRBV6-5	TRBJ1-3
ASSIRDRAKEEQY	TRBV13	TRBJ2-7
ASSAPWGDYEQY	TRBV7-9	TRBJ2-7
ASSRGPLDYGYT	TRBV5-6	TRBJ1-2
ASSLSGYQETQY	TRBV5-1	TRBJ2-5